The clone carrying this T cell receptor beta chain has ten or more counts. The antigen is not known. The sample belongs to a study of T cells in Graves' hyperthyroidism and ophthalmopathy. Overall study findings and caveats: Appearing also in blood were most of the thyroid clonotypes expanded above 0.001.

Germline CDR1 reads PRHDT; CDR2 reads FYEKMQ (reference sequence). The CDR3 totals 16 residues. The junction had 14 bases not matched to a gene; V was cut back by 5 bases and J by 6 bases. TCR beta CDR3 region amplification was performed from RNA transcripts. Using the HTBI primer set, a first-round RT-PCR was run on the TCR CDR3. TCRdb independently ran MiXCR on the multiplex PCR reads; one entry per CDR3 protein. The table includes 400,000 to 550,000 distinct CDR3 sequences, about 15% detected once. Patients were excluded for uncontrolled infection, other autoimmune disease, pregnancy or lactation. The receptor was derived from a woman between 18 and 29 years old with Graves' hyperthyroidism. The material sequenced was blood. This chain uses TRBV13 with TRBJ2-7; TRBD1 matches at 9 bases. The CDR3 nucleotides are TGTGCCAGCAGCCTACTCTCGGGGGGACAGGGTCGCGAGCAGTACTTC. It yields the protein CASSLLSGGQGREQYF.